One sample yielded the 7 T cell receptor beta chains listed below, sequenced in a study of blood T cell repertoires in COVID-19. Only in-frame clones appear in the TCRdb table, and some are missing; sequencing was by immunoSEQ multiplex PCR. Here the sample spans 380,000 or so clones, 86% being singletons. Sequencing input: peripheral blood. The receptors shown here come from a woman in her fifties or sixties with COVID-19, enrolled during active disease.

V gene TRBV6-4 combines with J gene TRBJ2-1, with 14 bases aligning to TRBD2. The CDR3 length is 15 residues. Trimming cost V 0 bases and J 9 bases; bases outside gene matches: 1. Germline loops: CDR1 MRHNA, CDR2 SNTAGT. The CDR3 nucleotides read TGTGCCAGCAGTGACTCGACTAGCGGGGGGGCTGAGCAGTTCTTC. It yields the protein CASSDSTSGGAEQFF.

The chain joins TRBV3-1 (or the pseudogene TRBV3-2) to TRBJ1-2, with D uncertain. Looked up from germline, CDR1 is LGHDT and CDR2 is YNNKEL (reference sequence). Trimming stripped 0 bases from V and 4 bases from J, with 12 bases between. The CDR3 spans 15 residues. The CDR3 reads CASSQDPGGSYGYTF. CDR3 nucleotides: TGTGCCAGCAGCCAAGATCCGGGAGGGAGCTATGGCTACACCTTC.

The chain has TRBV27 and TRBJ1-2; TRBD1 aligns across 7 bases. This CDR3 has 14 amino acids. The V segment lost 5 bases and the J segment 4 bases; nucleotides outside the gene matches: 7. The V gene's germline CDR1 is MNHEY and CDR2 SMNVEV (reference sequence). CDR3 in amino acids: CASSKTTGTYGYTF. As DNA, the CDR3 is TGTGCCAGCAGTAAAACGACAGGGACCTATGGCTACACCTTC.

The V call is TRBV18, the J call TRBJ2-7; D not resolved. The CDR3 spans 12 residues. Per the germline V gene, CDR1 is KGHSH and CDR2 is LQKENI. Trimming pared 3 bases from V and 5 bases from J, leaving 8 bases between. The CDR3 sequence is CASSPSTNEQYF. The DNA for the CDR3 is TGTGCCAGCTCACCGTCGACAAACGAGCAGTACTTC.

The rearrangement joins TRBV28 to TRBJ2-5; no definite D call. CDR3 length: 15 amino acids. Deletions cut 2 bases from V and 2 bases from J, with 12 bases between. Germline-derived CDR1 and CDR2 are MDHEN and SYDVKM. In DNA form, the CDR3 reads TGTGCCAGCAGTTTAAGGAACAGAAGGCAAGAGACCCAGTACTTC. Protein sequence: CASSLRNRRQETQYF.

This chain links TRBV14 with TRBJ2-7; TRBD1 aligns across 7 bases. Trimming at V came to 4 bases and at J to 2 bases, leaving 5 bases not matched to a gene. The germline V gene encodes CDR1 SGHDN and CDR2 FVKESK. CDR3 length: 14 amino acids. CDR3 DNA sequence: TGTGCCAGCAGCCGCCAACAGGGGACCTACGAGCAGTACTTC. The encoded protein is CASSRQQGTYEQYF.

This clone was seen once. The chain carries TRBV30 and TRBJ2-5; a weak D match, TRBD2 (7 bases). CDR1 is GTSNPN and CDR2 is SVGIG in the germline V gene (reference sequence). The CDR3 runs 14 residues. Trimming pared 3 bases from V and 1 base from J, leaving 12 bases between. CDR3 in amino acids: CAWRGGRGQETQYF. CDR3 coding DNA: TGTGCCTGGAGAGGGGGGAGGGGCCAAGAGACCCAGTACTTC.